This T cell receptor (beta chain) stems from a study of early T cells in non-severe SARS-CoV-2 infection. Study in general: Sequencing of bulk RNA from unsorted whole blood was done, without chain pairing. Overall study results and limits: Comparison of clonotypes with VDJdb favored anti-spike CD8 responses while missing private and CD4 specificities.

This clonotype showed up just a few times. Its antigen is currently unknown. Germline values: CDR1 SGDLS, CDR2 YYNGEE. Deletions cut 4 bases from V and 5 bases from J, with 15 bases between. The CDR3 is made up of 14 amino acids. Individual cDNA molecules were tagged with unique molecular identifiers. Each CDR3 protein is one row after TCRdb ran MiXCR on the 5' RACE reads. The table shows 45,000 to 70,000 distinct CDR3 sequences, with under 7.5% occurring only once. Sequencing was carried out using whole blood. The chain has TRBV9 and TRBJ2-5; TRBD1 might be the D (5 bases). The clonotype originates from an adult who was a healthcare worker with PCR-confirmed SARS-CoV-2 infection or an uninfected control (not recorded which). CDR3 DNA: TGTGCCAGCAGCCTACCGGGCCCAGGGGAGACCCAGTACTTC. Protein: CASSLPGPGETQYF.